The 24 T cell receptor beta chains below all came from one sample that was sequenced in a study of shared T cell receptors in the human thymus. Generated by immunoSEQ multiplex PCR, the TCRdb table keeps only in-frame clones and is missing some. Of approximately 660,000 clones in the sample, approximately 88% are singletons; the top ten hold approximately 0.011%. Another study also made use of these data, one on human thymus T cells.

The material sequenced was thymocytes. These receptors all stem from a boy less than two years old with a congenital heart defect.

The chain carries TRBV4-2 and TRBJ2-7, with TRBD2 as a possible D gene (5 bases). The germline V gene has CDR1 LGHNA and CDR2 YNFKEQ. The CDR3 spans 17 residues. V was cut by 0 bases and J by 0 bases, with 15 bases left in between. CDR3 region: CASSQDRSSSDSYEQYF. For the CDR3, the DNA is TGTGCCAGCAGCCAAGATCGGTCTAGCTCCGACTCCTACGAGCAGTACTTC.

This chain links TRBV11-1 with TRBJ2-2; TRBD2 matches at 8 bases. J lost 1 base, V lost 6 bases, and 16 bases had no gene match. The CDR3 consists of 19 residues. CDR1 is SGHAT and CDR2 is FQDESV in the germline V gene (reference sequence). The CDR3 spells CASSLLRLQRELNTGELFF. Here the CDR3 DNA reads TGTGCCAGCAGTCTCCTACGCCTCCAGCGGGAGTTGAACACCGGGGAGCTGTTTTTT.

The CDR3 bases are TGCGCCAGCAGCCAAGAGCGGGAGCGGGAGGAAAATGAGCAGTTCTTC. It translates to CASSQEREREENEQFF. This chain links TRBV4-3 with TRBJ2-1; TRBD2 aligns across 9 bases. V lost 0 bases, J lost 7 bases, and 7 bases stayed unmatched. The CDR3 has 16 amino acids. The germline V gene has CDR1 LGHNA and CDR2 YSLEER.

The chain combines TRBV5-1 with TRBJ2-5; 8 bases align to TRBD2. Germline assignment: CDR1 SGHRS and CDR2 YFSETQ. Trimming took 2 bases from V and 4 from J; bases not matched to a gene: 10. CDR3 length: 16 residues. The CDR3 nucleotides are TGCGCCAGCAGCTTCTTAGCGGGATCGGGCCGAGAGACCCAGTACTTC. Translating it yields CASSFLAGSGRETQYF.

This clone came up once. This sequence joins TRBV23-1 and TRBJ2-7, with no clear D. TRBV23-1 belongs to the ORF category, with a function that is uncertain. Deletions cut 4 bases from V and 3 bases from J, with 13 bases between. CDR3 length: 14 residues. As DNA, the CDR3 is TGCGCCAGCAGTCCCCTCGCGCCGAGCTACGAGCAGTACTTC. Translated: CASSPLAPSYEQYF.

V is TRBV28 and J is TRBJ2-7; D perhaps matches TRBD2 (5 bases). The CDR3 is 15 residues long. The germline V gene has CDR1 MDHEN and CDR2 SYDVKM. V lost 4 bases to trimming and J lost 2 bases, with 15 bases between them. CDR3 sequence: CASSSPNAGPYEQYF. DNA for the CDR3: TGTGCCAGCAGTTCACCGAACGCGGGCCCCTACGAGCAGTACTTC.

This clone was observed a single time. The CDR3 sequence: CASSQNGQYSGNTIYF. CDR3 in DNA: TGTGCCAGCAGCCAAAACGGACAGTACTCTGGAAACACCATATATTTT. The J gene is TRBJ1-3, the V gene TRBV27; tentatively, D is TRBD1 (6 bases). Trimming left V 6 bases short and J 0 bases short, with 15 bases between. CDR1 and CDR2 (germline): MNHEY, SMNVEV (reference sequence). The CDR3 consists of 16 residues.

CDR3 nucleotides: TGTGCCAGCAGCCAAGTTGCGGCTTTCTCCTACGAGCAGTACTTC. The encoded protein is CASSQVAAFSYEQYF. The J gene is TRBJ2-7, the V gene TRBV4-2, with D hard to call. This CDR3 comprises 15 residues. Deletions cut 1 base from V and 0 bases from J, with 10 bases between. Germline V gene sequence: CDR1 LGHNA, CDR2 YNFKEQ.

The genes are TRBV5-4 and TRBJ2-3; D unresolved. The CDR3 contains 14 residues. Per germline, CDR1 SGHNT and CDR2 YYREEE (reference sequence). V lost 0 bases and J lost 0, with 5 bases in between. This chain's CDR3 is CASSLAVSTDTQYF. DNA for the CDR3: TGTGCCAGCAGCTTGGCCGTTAGCACAGATACGCAGTATTTT.

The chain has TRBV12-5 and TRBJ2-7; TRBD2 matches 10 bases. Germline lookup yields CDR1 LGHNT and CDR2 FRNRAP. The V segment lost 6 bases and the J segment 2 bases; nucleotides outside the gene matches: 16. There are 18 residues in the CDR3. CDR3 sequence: CASGPIQGTSADAYEQYF. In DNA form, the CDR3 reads TGTGCTAGTGGCCCAATTCAAGGGACTAGCGCCGACGCCTACGAGCAGTACTTC.

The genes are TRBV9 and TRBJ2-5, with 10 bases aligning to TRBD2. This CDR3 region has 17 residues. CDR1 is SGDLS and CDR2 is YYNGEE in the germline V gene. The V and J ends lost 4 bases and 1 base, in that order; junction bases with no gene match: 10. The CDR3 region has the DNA TGTGCCAGCAGCTCAGTTGGGATAGCGGGGGGCCAAGAGACCCAGTACTTC. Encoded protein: CASSSVGIAGGQETQYF. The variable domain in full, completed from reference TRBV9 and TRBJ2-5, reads DSGVTQTPKHLITATGQRVTLRCSPRSGDLSVYWYQQSLDQGLQFLIQYYNGEERAKGNILERFSAQQFPDLHSELNLSSLELGDSALYFCASSSVGIAGGQETQYFGPGTRLLVL.

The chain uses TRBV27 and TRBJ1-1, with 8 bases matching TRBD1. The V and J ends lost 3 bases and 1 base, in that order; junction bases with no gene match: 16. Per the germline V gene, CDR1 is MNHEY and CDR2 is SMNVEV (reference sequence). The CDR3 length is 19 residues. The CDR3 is CASSLGPGRGLRGNTEAFF. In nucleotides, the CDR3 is TGTGCCAGCAGTTTGGGCCCGGGCAGGGGGCTGAGGGGGAACACTGAAGCTTTCTTT.

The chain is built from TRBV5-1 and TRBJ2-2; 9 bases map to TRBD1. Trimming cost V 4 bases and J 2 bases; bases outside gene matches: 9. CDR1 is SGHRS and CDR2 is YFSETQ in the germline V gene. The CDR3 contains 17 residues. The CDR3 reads CASSPDRGRENTGELFF. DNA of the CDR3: TGCGCCAGCAGCCCGGACAGGGGACGGGAAAACACCGGGGAGCTGTTTTTT.

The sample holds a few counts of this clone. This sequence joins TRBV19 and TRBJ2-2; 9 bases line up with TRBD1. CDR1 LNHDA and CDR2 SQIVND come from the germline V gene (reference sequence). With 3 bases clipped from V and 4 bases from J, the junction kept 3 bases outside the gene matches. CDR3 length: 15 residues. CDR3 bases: TGTGCCAGTAGTATCGGGACAGGGCCCACCGGGGAGCTGTTTTTT. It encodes CASSIGTGPTGELFF.

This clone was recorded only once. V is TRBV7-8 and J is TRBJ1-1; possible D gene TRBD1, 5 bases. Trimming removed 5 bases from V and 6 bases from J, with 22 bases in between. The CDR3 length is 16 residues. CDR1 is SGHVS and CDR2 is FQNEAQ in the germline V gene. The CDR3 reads CASSHGRTRVGPEAFF. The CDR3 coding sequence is TGTGCCAGCAGCCATGGCAGGACACGGGTTGGACCTGAAGCTTTCTTT.

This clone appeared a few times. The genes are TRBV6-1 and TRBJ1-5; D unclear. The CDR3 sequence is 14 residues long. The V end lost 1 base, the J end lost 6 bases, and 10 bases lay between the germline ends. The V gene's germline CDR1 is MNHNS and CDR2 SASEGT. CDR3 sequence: CASSEVWGGQPQHF. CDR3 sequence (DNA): TGTGCCAGCAGTGAAGTCTGGGGAGGTCAGCCCCAGCATTTT.

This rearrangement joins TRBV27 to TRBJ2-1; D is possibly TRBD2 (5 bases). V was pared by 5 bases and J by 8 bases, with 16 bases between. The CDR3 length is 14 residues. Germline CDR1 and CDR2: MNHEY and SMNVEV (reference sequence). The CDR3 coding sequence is TGTGCCAGCAGTCTGGACTCCTTGGGTCATGAGCAGTTCTTC. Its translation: CASSLDSLGHEQFF.

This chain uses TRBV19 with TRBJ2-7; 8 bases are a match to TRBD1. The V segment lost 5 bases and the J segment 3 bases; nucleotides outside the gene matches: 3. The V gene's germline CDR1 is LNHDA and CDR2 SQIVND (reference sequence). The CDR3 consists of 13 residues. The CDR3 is CASSAGQGYEQYF. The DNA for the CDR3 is TGTGCCAGTAGTGCCGGACAGGGCTACGAGCAGTACTTC.

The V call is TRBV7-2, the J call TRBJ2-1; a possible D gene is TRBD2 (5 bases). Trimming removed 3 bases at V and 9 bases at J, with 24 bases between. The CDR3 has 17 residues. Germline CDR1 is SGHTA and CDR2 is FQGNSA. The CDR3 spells CASSFIVLAPHIGEQFF. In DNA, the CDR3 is TGTGCCAGCAGCTTTATTGTCCTAGCCCCTCATATTGGTGAGCAGTTCTTC.

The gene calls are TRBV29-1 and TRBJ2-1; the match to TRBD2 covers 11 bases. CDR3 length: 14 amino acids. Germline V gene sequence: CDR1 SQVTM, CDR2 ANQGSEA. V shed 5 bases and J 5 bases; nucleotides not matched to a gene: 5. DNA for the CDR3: TGCAGCGTTTCCGGGACTAGCGGTAACAATGAGCAGTTCTTC. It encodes CSVSGTSGNNEQFF.

CDR3 sequence: CASSERGTSGEQFF. Here the CDR3 DNA reads TGCGCCAGCAGTGAGCGGGGAACTAGCGGCGAGCAGTTCTTC. This rearrangement joins TRBV10-2 to TRBJ2-1, with TRBD2 matching over 8 bases. The CDR3 is 14 amino acids. In germline, CDR1 is WSHSY, CDR2 SAAADI. J lost 10 bases, V lost 2 bases, and 7 bases had no gene match.

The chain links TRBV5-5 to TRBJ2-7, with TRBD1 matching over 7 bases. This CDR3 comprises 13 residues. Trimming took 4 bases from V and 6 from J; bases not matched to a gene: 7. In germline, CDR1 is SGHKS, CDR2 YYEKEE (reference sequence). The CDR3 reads CASSLTTGVEQYF. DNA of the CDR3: TGTGCCAGCAGCCTCACTACAGGGGTCGAGCAGTACTTC.

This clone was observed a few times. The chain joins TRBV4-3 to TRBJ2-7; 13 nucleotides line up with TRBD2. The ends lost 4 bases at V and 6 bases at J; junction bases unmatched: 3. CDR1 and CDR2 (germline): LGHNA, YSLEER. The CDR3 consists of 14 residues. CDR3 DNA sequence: TGCGCCAGCAGCCCCAGACTAGCGGGAGGCGAGCAGTACTTC. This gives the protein CASSPRLAGGEQYF.

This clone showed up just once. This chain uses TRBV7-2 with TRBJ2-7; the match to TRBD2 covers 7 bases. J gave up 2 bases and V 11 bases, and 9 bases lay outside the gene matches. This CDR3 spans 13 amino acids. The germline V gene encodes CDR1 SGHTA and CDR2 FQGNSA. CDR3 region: CASMGGGAYEQYF. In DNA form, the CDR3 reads TGTGCCTCCATGGGGGGAGGGGCCTACGAGCAGTACTTC. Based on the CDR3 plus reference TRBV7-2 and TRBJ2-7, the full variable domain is GAGVSQSPSNKVTEKGKDVELRCDPISGHTALYWYRQSLGQGLEFLIYFQGNSAPDKSGLPSDRFSAERTGGSVSTLTIQRTQQEDSAVYLCASMGGGAYEQYFGPGTRLTVT.